This is a list of T cell receptor beta chains from one sample in a study of graft-versus-host responses after intestinal transplantation. These receptors' antigens are unknown. The repertoire was sequenced with immunoSEQ multiplex PCR; TCRdb's copy has only in-frame clones and lacks some. The sample consists of around 40,000 clones, around 94% of them appearing once. The sequencing here drew on unstimulated CD4+ T cells sorted from spleen or lymph node cells, taken before transplant. The receptor source for this set is a human donor who was the organ donor for an intestinal transplant. The CDR3 runs from the conserved cysteine through the conserved F or W. A D gene is named only where the DNA matches it firmly. A clone size is listed for some rows: how often the clone was seen (once, few, many), or a class if it is expanded.

v_call	clone_size	j_call	d_call	cdr3_nt	cdr3_aa
TRBV5-4	-	TRBJ2-1	-	TGTGCCAGCAGCTTGGCCCGAGGCGGGGACAGCTCCTACAATGAGCAGTTCTTC	CASSLARGGDSSYNEQFF
TRBV5-4	-	TRBJ2-7	TRBD1	TGTGCCAGCAGCGACCCTACAGGGGGCGGCTACGAGCAGTACTTC	CASSDPTGGGYEQYF
TRBV10-3	-	TRBJ2-1	TRBD2	TGTGCCATCAGTGGACCCGGGACTAGAGAGGACCCAAGCTCCTACAATGAGCAGTTCTTC	CAISGPGTREDPSSYNEQFF
TRBV11-2	-	TRBJ2-2	-	TGTGCCAGCAGCTTACGTGGCCAGGGGAGCGGGGAGCTGTTTTTT	CASSLRGQGSGELFF
TRBV19	-	TRBJ2-3	-	TGTGCCAGTAGCGCGGGAGATACGCAGTATTTT	CASSAGDTQYF
TRBV19	-	TRBJ1-2	TRBD1	TGTGCCAGTCTGGACAGGTACTATGGCTACACCTTC	CASLDRYYGYTF
TRBV6-5	-	TRBJ1-2	-	TGTGCCACCACCACGACAGAAAACTACTATGGCTACACCTTC	CATTTTENYYGYTF
TRBV28	-	TRBJ2-7	-	TGTGCCAGCAGTGCTAGGGACGAGCAGTACTTC	CASSARDEQYF
TRBV27	-	TRBJ1-6	-	TGTGCCAGCAGTACCGAGGGGGTCAATTCACCCCTCCACTTT	CASSTEGVNSPLHF
TRBV19	-	TRBJ2-5	-	TGTGCCAGTAGTATAAGAGAGACCCAGTACTTC	CASSIRETQYF
TRBV11-2	-	TRBJ2-5	-	TGTGCCAGCAGCTTATATCTGCCTCCCCAGACCCAGTACTTC	CASSLYLPPQTQYF
TRBV7-2	-	TRBJ2-7	TRBD2	TGTGCCAGCCGGATCGCGGGGGGGGTTGTACACGAGCAGTACTTC	CASRIAGGVVHEQYF
TRBV5-6	once	TRBJ1-2	TRBD1	TGTGCCAGCAGCTCAAATACAGGGGTGAAGAACTATGGCTACACCTTC	CASSSNTGVKNYGYTF
TRBV18	-	TRBJ2-1	-	TGTGCCAGCTCACCTCCCGGAAGCTCCTACAATGAGCAGTTCTTC	CASSPPGSSYNEQFF
TRBV5-1	-	TRBJ1-1	TRBD1	TGCGCCAGGAACGGATGGGGGACAGGGGGCTGTAACACTGAAGCTTTCTTT	CARNGWGTGGCNTEAFF
TRBV5-1	-	TRBJ1-1	TRBD1	TGCGCCAGCAGGACAGGGGGCAACACTGAAGCTTTCTTT	CASRTGGNTEAFF
TRBV20-1	-	TRBJ2-1	-	TGCAGTGCTAGCAACAGAAATGAGCAGTTCTTC	CSASNRNEQFF
TRBV6-5	-	TRBJ2-7	TRBD1	TGTGCCAGCAGTCCCCCCCCGGACAGGTCCTACGAGCAGTACTTC	CASSPPPDRSYEQYF
TRBV2	-	TRBJ1-2	TRBD1	TGTGCCAGCAGTAGACAGGGCCAGAATGGGGGCTACACCTTC	CASSRQGQNGGYTF
TRBV11-2	-	TRBJ1-1	-	TGTGCCAGCAGCTTATCAGGGGTAGTCACTGAAGCTTTCTTT	CASSLSGVVTEAFF
TRBV2	-	TRBJ1-5	TRBD1	TGTGCCAGCATTCGGGACAGGGGGGTAGGTCAGCCCCAGCATTTT	CASIRDRGVGQPQHF
TRBV5-5	-	TRBJ2-2	-	TGTGCCAGCAGCTTGGTCAGTTTGAGGGGGTTGAACACCGGGGAGCTGTTTTTT	CASSLVSLRGLNTGELFF
TRBV19	once	TRBJ1-1	-	TGTGCCAGTAGTATATCTAACGGGGGAGCTTTCTTT	CASSISNGGAFF
TRBV6-1	-	TRBJ1-2	-	TGTGCCAGCAGTCAGGGTAGCGGGTACTATGGCTACACCTTC	CASSQGSGYYGYTF
TRBV10-3	-	TRBJ1-6	-	TGTGCCATCAGTGAGTCCGACATTCACCAAACTTCACCCCTCCACTTT	CAISESDIHQTSPLHF
TRBV11-3	-	TRBJ1-2	TRBD1	TGTGCCAGCAGCCTACGGGACAGCAGTTTAGACTATGGCTACACCTTC	CASSLRDSSLDYGYTF
TRBV27	-	TRBJ1-5	TRBD1	TGTGCCAGCAGTCCCGGACAGGGGGCGATCAAACTAAATCAGCCCCAGCATTTT	CASSPGQGAIKLNQPQHF
TRBV2	-	TRBJ1-1	-	TGTGCCAGCAGTACCGACGGGGACACTGAAGCTTTCTTT	CASSTDGDTEAFF
TRBV6-1	-	TRBJ1-4	-	TGTGCCAGCAGTGAACGAGGCAAGTCTAATGAAAAACTGTTTTTT	CASSERGKSNEKLFF
TRBV19	few	TRBJ1-2	-	TGTGCCAGTAGAAGTACCAAGGTGACCCTCCTATATGGCTACACCTTC	CASRSTKVTLLYGYTF
TRBV9	-	TRBJ2-7	-	TGTGCCAGCAGCCCCCGGGACACGTCCTACGAGCAGTACTTC	CASSPRDTSYEQYF
TRBV7-3	once	TRBJ1-1	-	TGTGCTAGCAGCCTAACAGGGAGGGACACTGAAGCTTTCTTT	CASSLTGRDTEAFF
TRBV6-6	-	TRBJ1-2	-	TGTGCCAGCAGTTACAGAAGGGGGGAGAGCGGCTACACCTTC	CASSYRRGESGYTF
TRBV7-2	once	TRBJ1-3	TRBD1	TGTGCCAGCAGCTTCCTCCCAGAGGGGACAGGACGCTCTGGAAACACCATATATTTT	CASSFLPEGTGRSGNTIYF
TRBV6-1	once	TRBJ2-3	TRBD2	TGTGCCAGCAGTGAAAGCGGGGGCTACACAGATACGCAGTATTTT	CASSESGGYTDTQYF
TRBV4-1	-	TRBJ2-1	-	TGCGCCAGCAGCCAACCGACAGCTAGCTCCTACAATGAGCAGTTCTTC	CASSQPTASSYNEQFF
TRBV5-4	once	TRBJ1-2	TRBD1	TGTGCCAGCAGCGGGACAGGGGGTAACTATGGCTACACCTTC	CASSGTGGNYGYTF
TRBV10-3	few	TRBJ1-5	-	TGTGCCATCAGTGGCGGACACTACAATCAGCCCCAGCATTTT	CAISGGHYNQPQHF
TRBV11-2	-	TRBJ1-1	TRBD1	TGTGCCAGCAGCTCTACCAGGACAGGGGGGAACACTGAAGCTTTCTTT	CASSSTRTGGNTEAFF
TRBV7-9	-	TRBJ2-3	-	TGTGCCAGCATCAGAGGGGAGGCGCAGTATTTT	CASIRGEAQYF
TRBV6-1	-	TRBJ2-3	TRBD1	TGTGCCAGCAGTGAAGGGACAGGGGTGACAGATACGCAGTATTTT	CASSEGTGVTDTQYF
TRBV4-2	-	TRBJ1-6	-	TGTGCCAGCAGCCAAGAGCCCAGGTCCTATAATTCACCCCTCCACTTT	CASSQEPRSYNSPLHF
TRBV2	-	TRBJ2-4	TRBD1	TGTGCCAGCAGGACGACAGACGCTGTAACATTGTGGGGACAGGGGTTAATAGCCAAAAACATTCAGTACTTC	CASRTTDAVTLWGQGLIAKNIQYF
TRBV15	-	TRBJ1-5	-	TGTGCCACCAGCAGACGTTCAGGGAATCAGCCCCAGCATTTT	CATSRRSGNQPQHF